Listed here are 14 T cell receptor beta chains from one sample, sequenced in a study of regulatory T cells in long-lasting Graves disease. Combining iRepertoire HTBI primers with Arm-PCR of CDR3 regions, the authors built TCR beta libraries. From the multiplex PCR reads, TCRdb called clonotypes with MiXCR, one entry per CDR3 protein. In the table there are under 450,000 distinct CDR3 sequences, roughly a quarter of which are singletons. Time point: persistent/refractory GD, antithyroid drugs over 5 years with positive TRAb. There was RNA extracted from PBMCs, and the TCR library was made from it. Here the sequenced sample was peripheral blood mononuclear cells (PBMCs), taken when the disease was refractory, from a patient treated with antithyroid drugs. These receptors originate from a female donor with Graves disease.

This clonotype was seen many times. The CDR3 region has the DNA TGCGCCAGCAGCTTGAGGTCCCCAGGGATTGATGGCTACACCTTC. It is translated as CASSLRSPGIDGYTF. The V gene is TRBV5-1, the J gene TRBJ1-2, with TRBD1 as a possible D gene (5 bases). V was trimmed by 1 base and J by 6 bases, leaving 16 bases between them. The CDR3 covers 15 residues. In germline, CDR1 is SGHRS, CDR2 YFSETQ.

Only a few counts were recorded for this clonotype. V gene TRBV30 combines with J gene TRBJ1-6; D might be TRBD1 (6 bases). With 4 bases removed from V and 5 bases from J, the gap between germline ends came to 12 bases. CDR3 length: 14 amino acids. Germline CDR1 GTSNPN, CDR2 SVGIG (reference sequence). CDR3 loop: CAWKPGQNNSPLHF. CDR3 sequence (DNA): TGTGCCTGGAAACCGGGACAAAATAATTCACCCCTCCACTTT. The full variable domain, in which reference TRBV30 and TRBJ1-6 provide the parts outside the CDR3, is SQTIHQWPATLVQPVGSPLSLECTVEGTSNPNLYWYRQAAGRGLQLLFYSVGIGQISSEVPQNLSASRPQDRQFILSSKKLLLSDSGFYLCAWKPGQNNSPLHFGNGTRLTVT.

This clonotype was detected only a few times. This chain uses TRBV29-1 with TRBJ2-7, with TRBD2 matching 9 bases. The length of the CDR3 is 14 residues. V gave up 6 bases and J gave up 0 bases; unmatched junction bases: 6. Germline loops: CDR1 SQVTM, CDR2 ANQGSEA. CDR3 bases: TGCAGCGTGTCTTTAGCGGGAGTCTCCTACGAGCAGTACTTC. Residues: CSVSLAGVSYEQYF.

This clonotype was observed many times. The genes are TRBV27 and TRBJ1-2; 7 nucleotides align to TRBD1. Germline V gene data show CDR1 as MNHEY and CDR2 as SMNVEV (reference sequence). The CDR3 extends over 16 amino acids. V lost 5 bases to trimming and J lost 4 bases; unmatched junction nucleotides: 13. The DNA of the CDR3 is TGTGCCAGCAGTCACAGAACGACAGGGCCAGGCTATGGCTACACCTTC. It specifies CASSHRTTGPGYGYTF.

The chain carries TRBV29-1 and TRBJ2-1; TRBD1 matches 12 bases. J was trimmed by 6 bases and V by 2 bases; bases with no gene match: 5. CDR1 and CDR2 from the germline V gene are SQVTM and ANQGSEA. This CDR3 is built from 15 residues. The CDR3, as DNA: TGCAGCGTTGAAAGGGGACAGGGGGCGACCAATGAGCAGTTCTTC. The encoded protein is CSVERGQGATNEQFF.

The chain combines TRBV6-1 with TRBJ2-7, with D uncertain. Per germline, CDR1 MNHNS and CDR2 SASEGT. V lost 7 bases and J 1 base, leaving 5 bases between the germline ends. The CDR3 consists of 11 residues. The CDR3 DNA sequence: TGTGCCAGCAAAACGTCCTACGAGCAGTACTTC. Its protein product is CASKTSYEQYF.

This clonotype was picked up many times. The CDR3 does not end in the conserved phenylalanine or tryptophan, so this is likely a read error. The DNA is omitted, as the CDR3 cannot be located on it reliably, and the CDR3 follows TCRdb's listing. The chain combines TRBV2 with TRBJ2-4; the DNA was not used to check the table's D call, TRBD1. Germline CDR1 reads SNHLY; CDR2 reads FYNNEI. Ends included, the CDR3 has 11 residues. CDR3 protein: CASSEGVRVGL.

The chain recombines TRBV3-1 with TRBJ2-7; 9 bases agree with TRBD2. Germline CDR1 and CDR2: LGHDT and YNNKEL (reference sequence). With 4 bases clipped from V and 3 bases from J, the junction kept 19 bases outside the gene matches. This CDR3 comprises 19 residues. CDR3 region: CASSPAFMRLAGIHYEQYF. Written as DNA, the CDR3 is TGTGCCAGCAGCCCCGCCTTCATGAGGCTAGCGGGGATACACTACGAGCAGTACTTC.

This clonotype came up many times. The chain uses TRBV6-1 and TRBJ2-7; 9 bases align to TRBD2. CDR1 and CDR2 (germline): MNHNS, SASEGT. The V and J ends lost 5 bases and 2 bases, in that order; junction bases with no gene match: 7. The CDR3 sequence is 15 residues long. The CDR3 sequence is CASSPSGRPPYEQYF. The DNA of the CDR3 is TGTGCCAGCAGTCCCAGCGGGAGGCCACCCTACGAGCAGTACTTC.

In nucleotides, the CDR3 is TGCGCCAGCAGCTTGGGAGGCCGGGGCAGTCAGCCCCAGCATTTT. It translates to CASSLGGRGSQPQHF. The chain uses TRBV5-1 and TRBJ1-5; possible D gene TRBD1, 5 bases. The CDR3 consists of 15 residues. V was shortened by 0 bases and J by 6 bases, with 13 bases between the two germline ends. Germline CDR1 and CDR2: SGHRS and YFSETQ. The full variable domain, completed using reference TRBV5-1 and TRBJ1-5, is KAGVTQTPRYLIKTRGQQVTLSCSPISGHRSVSWYQQTPGQGLQFLFEYFSETQRNKGNFPGRFSGRQFSNSRSEMNVSTLELGDSALYLCASSLGGRGSQPQHFGDGTRLSIL.

The CDR3 DNA reads as TGTGCCAGCAGCACTACTAGCGGGAGTAGGAGTTACGAGCAGTACTTC. As protein: CASSTTSGSRSYEQYF. V gene TRBV7-9 combines with J gene TRBJ2-7; 11 nucleotides match TRBD2. Per the germline V gene, CDR1 is SEHNR and CDR2 is FQNEAQ (reference sequence). The CDR3 spans 16 residues. With 5 bases clipped from V and 4 bases from J, the junction kept 10 bases outside the gene matches.

The rearrangement uses TRBV19 and TRBJ1-4; D is unclear. Trimming stripped 5 bases from V and 7 bases from J, with 8 bases between. Germline CDR1 is LNHDA and CDR2 is SQIVND (reference sequence). The CDR3 sequence is 12 residues long. The CDR3 nucleotides are TGTGCCAGTAGTCGAGGACGTGAAAAACTGTTTTTT. Translation: CASSRGREKLFF.

The chain recombines TRBV2 with TRBJ2-7; D unclear. The V gene's germline CDR1 is SNHLY and CDR2 FYNNEI. With 6 bases removed from V and 2 bases from J, the gap between germline ends came to 14 bases. The CDR3 is 14 amino acids. CDR3 sequence: CASRSDLRAYEQYF. CDR3 nucleotide sequence: TGTGCCAGCAGATCGGATCTAAGGGCCTACGAGCAGTACTTC.

This clonotype showed up just a few times. The chain carries TRBV14 and TRBJ1-2, with 12 nucleotides matching TRBD1. This CDR3 has 15 residues. After removal of 2 bases from V and 13 bases from J, the junction contained 11 bases not matched to a gene. Germline loops: CDR1 SGHDN, CDR2 FVKESK. This CDR3 reads CASSQLNPGQGAFTF. As DNA, the CDR3 is TGTGCCAGCAGCCAACTCAACCCGGGACAGGGGGCATTCACCTTC.